The rows below give T cell receptor beta chains drawn from one sample of a study of cytomegalovirus exposure and HLA in healthy donors. The table came from immunoSEQ multiplex PCR; TCRdb's copy has only in-frame clones and leaves some out. The sample contains roughly 300,000 clones, about nine tenths of which appear only once. Specimen: PBMCs. The receptors shown here come from a man aged 35-49 years in good health and CMV-seropositive. CDR3s include the opening cysteine and the closing phenylalanine or tryptophan. A D gene is named only where the DNA matches it firmly. The listing skips clone size in some rows; elsewhere it reads once, few, many or a size class.

j_call v_call d_call clone_size cdr3_length cdr3_nt cdr3_aa
TRBJ1-1 TRBV7-8 - once 15 TGTGCCAGCAGCCCCCCGGGCGCAGGGCAATCTGAAGCTTTCTTT CASSPPGAGQSEAFF
TRBJ1-1 TRBV30 TRBD1 once 13 TGTGCCTGGAGGGCGGACAGGGGGACTGAAGCTTTCTTT CAWRADRGTEAFF
TRBJ2-7 TRBV6-1 - - 13 TGTGCCAGCAGTATCAGGGAGGTCTACGAGCAGTACTTC CASSIREVYEQYF
TRBJ2-7 TRBV6-6 - - 14 TGTGCCAGCAGTTGGGCAGACAGCTCCTACGAGCAGTACTTC CASSWADSSYEQYF
TRBJ2-2 TRBV12-5 TRBD2 - 15 TGTACTAGTGGTTTGACTAGCGGGATCTCCGGGGAGCTGTTTTTT CTSGLTSGISGELFF
TRBJ2-5 TRBV5-1 TRBD1 - 17 TGCGCCAGCAGCTTGGTCGACAGGGCTTTTTGGGAAGAGACCCAGTACTTC CASSLVDRAFWEETQYF
TRBJ2-7 TRBV27 TRBD1 once 17 TGTGCCAGCAGTCTACTGCCCCCGGGACAGGGGGCCTACGAGCAGTACTTC CASSLLPPGQGAYEQYF
TRBJ2-7 TRBV6-6 - - 14 TGTGCCAGCAGTTACGGACTTCTCCCCTACGAGCAGTACTTC CASSYGLLPYEQYF
TRBJ2-4 TRBV7-8 TRBD2 - 18 TGTGCCAGCAGCTTAATAGCGGGAGGCAGAAAGGGAGAAAACATTCAGTACTTC CASSLIAGGRKGENIQYF
TRBJ1-1 TRBV7-9 - few 14 TGTGCCAGCAGCCCGCACAGGGAGAACACTGAAGCTTTCTTT CASSPHRENTEAFF
TRBJ2-5 TRBV2 - - 15 TGTGCCAGCAGTGGTGAAGGGGGGGTAGGAGAGACCCAGTACTTC CASSGEGGVGETQYF
TRBJ2-7 TRBV15 - - 14 TGTGCCACCAGCAAGGGGACTCCGTCCTACGAGCAGTACTTC CATSKGTPSYEQYF
TRBJ2-7 TRBV6-5 - - 13 TGTGCCAGCAGATACAAAGCCCCCTACGAGCAGTACTTC CASRYKAPYEQYF
TRBJ2-1 TRBV7-8 TRBD2 - 15 TGTGCCAGCAGCCCTGGGACTAGCGACTACAATGAGCAGTTCTTC CASSPGTSDYNEQFF
TRBJ1-2 TRBV4-1 TRBD1 - 15 TGCGCCAGCAGCGCCCCCGGGACAGGGGACTATGGCTACACCTTC CASSAPGTGDYGYTF
TRBJ2-5 TRBV7-2 - - 14 TGTGCCAGCAGCTTAGGGGGGCCAGGAGAGACCCAGTACTTC CASSLGGPGETQYF
TRBJ2-5 TRBV11-2 - - 15 TGTGCCAGCAGCTCTTGGACAGGGACTACGGGGGCCCAGTACTTC CASSSWTGTTGAQYF
TRBJ2-1 TRBV29-1 - - 15 TGCAGCGTTGAAGGAATTCCGGGAGCGTACAATGAGCAGTTCTTC CSVEGIPGAYNEQFF
TRBJ2-7 TRBV27 - - 15 TGTGCCAGCAGTTCCCGAGACAGAGTACTCTACGAGCAGTACTTC CASSSRDRVLYEQYF
TRBJ1-1 TRBV27 - - 16 TGTGCCAGCGGGACTATCGGGACCTCGAAGGACACTGAAGCTTTCTTT CASGTIGTSKDTEAFF
TRBJ2-2 TRBV9 - - 13 TGTGCCAGCAGCCCCCCGCGAACCGGGGAGCTGTTTTTT CASSPPRTGELFF
TRBJ2-5 TRBV5-4 TRBD2 once 15 TGTGCCAGCAGCTTGGCCCAGACTAGCAGGGAGACCCAGTACTTC CASSLAQTSRETQYF
TRBJ2-1 TRBV7-3 - - 15 TGTGCCAGCAGCCCGCTTTGGGGAGTGGGTCATGAGCAGTTCTTC CASSPLWGVGHEQFF
TRBJ2-3 TRBV5-1 TRBD2 - 16 TGCGCCAGCAGCTTGGGGGTTCCGGGAGGAACAGATACGCAGTATTTT CASSLGVPGGTDTQYF
TRBJ1-1 TRBV15 - - 14 TGTGCCACCGGCTGGGGGGGCCCGAACACTGAAGCTTTCTTT CATGWGGPNTEAFF
TRBJ2-4 TRBV7-9 - - 16 TGTGCCAGCAGCTTAGTTGCAGGGCGATTCGGAAACATTCAGTACTTC CASSLVAGRFGNIQYF
TRBJ1-5 TRBV5-1 TRBD1 - 14 TGCGCCAGCAGCCCTGACAGGGGGAATCAGCCCCAGCATTTT CASSPDRGNQPQHF
TRBJ2-5 TRBV27 - - 13 TGTGCCAGCAGCCGGGACACAGGAGAGACCCAGTACTTC CASSRDTGETQYF
TRBJ2-7 TRBV7-9 TRBD2 - 14 TGTGCCAGCAGCTTAACGGGAGGGGCCTACGAGCAGTACTTC CASSLTGGAYEQYF
TRBJ1-2 TRBV28 - - 12 TGTGCCAGCAGTTTAACCCAGTATGGCTACACCTTC CASSLTQYGYTF
TRBJ2-7 TRBV4-1 - - 14 TGCGCCAGCAGCGACGGGACTGGATTCTACGAGCAGTACTTC CASSDGTGFYEQYF
TRBJ1-2 TRBV15 - once 18 TGTGCCACCAGCAGAGTGGAGCCCCCGGGTCCCGCTAACTATGGCTACACCTTC CATSRVEPPGPANYGYTF
TRBJ2-1 TRBV7-6 TRBD1 - 15 TGTGCCAGCAGCTGGTCAGGGGGAACTACTAATGAGCAGTTCTTC CASSWSGGTTNEQFF
TRBJ1-5 TRBV18 - once 13 TGTGCCAGCTCACCGGGCAGGGCTCAGCCCCAGCATTTT CASSPGRAQPQHF
TRBJ1-4 TRBV28 - - 14 TGTGCCAGCAGTTCGGGCGGGGGAGGTGAAAAACTGTTTTTT CASSSGGGGEKLFF
TRBJ2-7 TRBV28 - - 14 TGTGCCAGCAGTTTTACCGACAGCTCCTACGAGCAGTACTTC CASSFTDSSYEQYF
TRBJ2-5 TRBV5-4 TRBD1 - 14 TGTGCCAGCAGCCCGAGACAGGGGCAAGAGACCCAGTACTTC CASSPRQGQETQYF
TRBJ2-7 TRBV28 - - 12 TGTGCCAGCAGTTCGGTCCTCCTCGGGCAGTACTTC CASSSVLLGQYF
TRBJ2-1 TRBV7-9 - - 14 TGTGCCAGCAGCTTAGCGGGCAGACCCAATGAGCAGTTCTTC CASSLAGRPNEQFF
TRBJ1-1 TRBV5-1 - - 16 TGCGCCAGCAGCTTGATATTCGGAGGGGAAATCGCTGAAGCTTTCTTT CASSLIFGGEIAEAFF
TRBJ2-5 TRBV2 TRBD1 once 15 TGTGCCAGCAGTGAAGCAAGGACAGGGGGAGAGACCCAGTACTTC CASSEARTGGETQYF
TRBJ2-3 TRBV11-2 - once 15 TGTGCCAGCAGCTTAGATTCAGGGCCCACAGATACGCAGTATTTT CASSLDSGPTDTQYF
TRBJ2-3 TRBV27 TRBD2 - 15 TGTGCCAGCAGTTTATCAGCGGGGGTCACAGATACGCAGTATTTT CASSLSAGVTDTQYF
TRBJ1-5 TRBV7-2 - - 14 TGTGCCAGCAGCTTAGGGGCGGGGGGGAAGCCCCAGCATTTT CASSLGAGGKPQHF
TRBJ2-5 TRBV30 TRBD1 - 16 TGTGCCTGGAGTCCGCCAAGGACAGGGGTATGGGAGACCCAGTACTTC CAWSPPRTGVWETQYF
TRBJ2-7 TRBV7-2 TRBD2 - 15 TGTGCCAGCAGCTTTACGGGGGTAGCGGGAGGGCCTGTTTACTTC CASSFTGVAGGPVYF
TRBJ1-5 TRBV19 - once 16 TGTGCCACCGAGGGGGGGGCTGCTCGTAGCAATCAGCCCCAGCATTTT CATEGGAARSNQPQHF